This TCR beta chain was captured in a study of shared clonotypes between healthy human individuals. Study-wide findings and caveats: Limitation of the genetic and exposure-history diversity represented came from the few donors.

For unsorted PBMC, approximately 290 ng DNA per replicate equaled roughly 31,000 T cell genomes. Measured with immunoSEQ multiplex PCR; TCRdb has only the in-frame clones, and not every one. This sample has fewer than 650,000 clones, with around 78% found just once. The germline CDR1 and CDR2 sequences are MNHGY and SAAAGT. The CDR3 length is 16 residues. Losses at the gene ends were 5 bases for V and 3 bases for J; bases not matched to a gene: 6. As to this clone: As yet, its antigen is unknown.

V and J are TRBV6-8 and TRBJ2-2, with 10 nucleotides matching TRBD1. Sequencing was carried out using PBMCs. The receptor's source is a woman in her thirties or forties in good health. Some clones in this sample may be carry-over from other donors' samples. The CDR3 sequence is CASSPWDRGDTGELFF. The CDR3 DNA is TGTGCCAGCAGTCCATGGGACAGGGGCGACACCGGGGAGCTGTTTTTT.